One and the same sample provided the 32 T cell receptor beta chains below, sequenced in a study of shared clonotypes between healthy human individuals. Sequencing used immunoSEQ multiplex PCR; TCRdb keeps in-frame clones, though not all of them. The sample contains 550,000 to 850,000 clones, 55% to 80% of which appear only once. The sequenced sample consisted of memory CD4+ T cells sorted from blood. Subset described: CD45RA-negative fraction. These TCRs come from a woman younger than 45 in good health.

The chain employs TRBV6-5 and TRBJ2-3, with TRBD1 matching 7 bases. This CDR3 comprises 14 residues. With V trimmed by 6 bases and J by 3 bases, 6 bases remained unmatched. In germline, CDR1 is MNHEY, CDR2 SVGAGI. This CDR3 reads CASSPAGGTDTQYF. The CDR3 DNA is TGTGCCAGCAGCCCCGCAGGGGGTACAGATACGCAGTATTTT.

The chain joins TRBV18 to TRBJ2-4, with D perhaps given as TRBD1 or TRBD2 (6 bases each). This CDR3 has 15 amino acids. The germline V gene has CDR1 KGHSH and CDR2 LQKENI. V was trimmed by 2 bases and J by 5 bases, leaving 13 bases between them. The CDR3 region is CASSPNWGAQNIQYF. CDR3 DNA: TGTGCCAGCTCACCAAATTGGGGGGCCCAAAACATTCAGTACTTC.

This chain connects TRBV7-3 to TRBJ1-1; 9 bases match TRBD1. The trim removed 5 bases at V and 5 bases at J, leaving 6 bases unmatched. CDR3 length: 14 residues. Germline V gives CDR1 SGHTA, CDR2 FQGTGA. CDR3 DNA sequence: TGTGCCAGCAGCGAAGGGGACAGGGTTACTGAAGCTTTCTTT. Residues: CASSEGDRVTEAFF. Variable domain in full (rest from reference TRBV7-3 and TRBJ1-1): GAGVSQTPSNKVTEKGKYVELRCDPISGHTALYWYRQSLGQGPEFLIYFQGTGAADDSGLPNDRFFAVRPEGSVSTLKIQRTERGDSAVYLCASSEGDRVTEAFFGQGTRLTVV.

In the case of this clone: This may be a read error, as it is one base from a much larger clone. The genes are TRBV19 and TRBJ1-5, with 11 bases that match TRBD1. Germline CDR1 LNHDA, CDR2 SQIVND (reference sequence). CDR3 length: 16 residues. After removal of 4 bases from V and 1 base from J, the junction contained 3 bases not matched to a gene. The CDR3, as DNA: TGTGCCAGTAGTACGGACAGGGGGCGAAGCAATCAGCCCCAGCATTTT. Protein: CASSTDRGRSNQPQHF.

V gene TRBV27 combines with J gene TRBJ1-3; 8 nucleotides line up with TRBD1. Trimming removed 3 bases from V and 4 bases from J; junction bases left unmatched: 2. The CDR3 totals 14 residues. Per germline, CDR1 MNHEY and CDR2 SMNVEV (reference sequence). In DNA, the CDR3 is TGTGCCAGCAGTTTGGACAGGGACGGAAACACCATATATTTT. Its protein is CASSLDRDGNTIYF.

This chain links TRBV30 with TRBJ2-7, with a weak D call TRBD2 (5 bases). V shed 2 bases and J shed 2 bases, with 16 bases lying between them. CDR1 is GTSNPN, CDR2 SVGIG, per germline (reference sequence). CDR3 length equals 15 residues. The CDR3 loop reads CAWSPRVWATYEQYF. In DNA, the CDR3 is TGTGCCTGGAGTCCGAGGGTGTGGGCTACCTACGAGCAGTACTTC. Full variable domain (missing parts from reference TRBV30 and TRBJ2-7): SQTIHQWPATLVQPVGSPLSLECTVEGTSNPNLYWYRQAAGRGLQLLFYSVGIGQISSEVPQNLSASRPQDRQFILSSKKLLLSDSGFYLCAWSPRVWATYEQYFGPGTRLTVT.

This clone showed up just a few times. The V gene is TRBV7-2, the J gene TRBJ2-1; tentatively, D is TRBD2 (5 bases). Germline CDR1 is SGHTA and CDR2 is FQGNSA. Trimming stripped 6 bases from V and 2 bases from J, with 17 bases between. The CDR3 runs to 16 residues. The chain's CDR3 is CASRKDSLSTYNEQFF. The CDR3 nucleotides are TGTGCCAGCAGGAAGGACTCTCTATCGACCTACAATGAGCAGTTCTTC.

The chain recombines TRBV28 with TRBJ1-2; D uncertain. CDR3 length: 12 residues. The germline gives CDR1 MDHEN, CDR2 SYDVKM. Trimming stripped 7 bases from V and 4 bases from J, with 10 bases between. CDR3 protein: CASKETPYGYTF. The CDR3 coding sequence is TGTGCCAGCAAGGAAACCCCCTATGGCTACACCTTC.

This clone was observed a single time. V gene TRBV2 combines with J gene TRBJ1-1; unclear D gene. In germline, CDR1 is SNHLY, CDR2 FYNNEI. The CDR3 is 11 amino acids. V was trimmed by 3 bases and J by 8 bases, leaving 7 bases between them. CDR3 DNA: TGTGCCAGCAGTGAGTTGGCGGAAGCTTTCTTT. Residues: CASSELAEAFF.

This rearrangement joins TRBV6-1 to TRBJ2-7, with D unclear. Germline CDR1 and CDR2: MNHNS and SASEGT. The CDR3 is 13 amino acids. Between the trimmed V and J ends, which lost 3 bases and 3 bases, there was a span of 9 bases. The CDR3 coding sequence is TGTGCCAGCAGTGATAGGCTACACTACGAGCAGTACTTC. Translation gives CASSDRLHYEQYF.

This clone was observed a single time. The rearrangement uses TRBV10-3 and TRBJ2-1; 9 nucleotides match TRBD2. The CDR3 length is 17 residues. V shed 3 bases, J shed 7 bases, and the junction held 13 bases outside the gene matches. From germline, CDR1 is ENHRY and CDR2 SYGVKD. The CDR3: CAISDPTTSGRLNEQFF. The CDR3 region has the DNA TGTGCCATCAGTGACCCAACGACCAGCGGGAGGCTTAATGAGCAGTTCTTC.

The chain employs TRBV2 and TRBJ2-1, with 10 bases lining up with TRBD2. The V segment lost 3 bases and the J segment 7 bases; nucleotides outside the gene matches: 6. The CDR3 sequence is 15 residues long. The germline CDR1 and CDR2 sequences are SNHLY and FYNNEI. CDR3 nucleotides: TGTGCCAGCAGTGAGGCGAGCGGGAGGGGGAATGAGCAGTTCTTC. Translated: CASSEASGRGNEQFF.

Concerning this clone: The same CDR3 also results from other DNA sequences found in this sample. The J gene is TRBJ2-7, the V gene TRBV9; D possibly corresponds to TRBD2 (5 bases). Trimming left V 0 bases short and J 0 bases short, with 7 bases between. The CDR3 sequence is 14 residues long. CDR1 is SGDLS, CDR2 YYNGEE, per germline. The CDR3 region has the DNA TGTGCCAGCAGCGTAGGTGGGAGCTCCTACGAGCAGTACTTC. This codes for CASSVGGSSYEQYF.

This clone was observed at least ten times. The V and J genes are TRBV5-6 and TRBJ1-1; tentative D call: TRBD1 (5 bases). V dropped 4 bases and J dropped 3 bases, with 16 bases sitting between them. Germline-derived CDR1 and CDR2 are SGHDT and YYEEEE. This CDR3 contains 15 residues. This CDR3 reads CASSLGRGWDTEAFF. The CDR3 nucleotides read TGTGCCAGCAGCCTTGGTAGGGGTTGGGACACTGAAGCTTTCTTT. Supplemented by reference TRBV5-6 and TRBJ1-1, the full variable domain reads DAGVTQSPTHLIKTRGQQVTLRCSPKSGHDTVSWYQQALGQGPQFIFQYYEEEERQRGNFPDRFSGHQFPNYSSELNVNALLLGDSALYLCASSLGRGWDTEAFFGQGTRLTVV.

This sequence joins TRBV5-4 and TRBJ1-1; 11 nucleotides align to TRBD1. V trimming: 4 bases; J trimming: 3 bases; junction bases outside the gene matches: 2. Germline CDR1 is SGHNT and CDR2 is YYREEE (reference sequence). The CDR3 is made up of 14 amino acids. In DNA form, the CDR3 reads TGTGCCAGCAGCGTGGGACAGGGGGACACTGAAGCTTTCTTT. Protein product: CASSVGQGDTEAFF. Looking up the rest from reference TRBV5-4 and TRBJ1-1 gives the full variable domain: ETGVTQSPTHLIKTRGQQVTLRCSSQSGHNTVSWYQQALGQGPQFIFQYYREEENGRGNFPPRFSGLQFPNYSSELNVNALELDDSALYLCASSVGQGDTEAFFGQGTRLTVV.

V gene TRBV7-8 combines with J gene TRBJ2-7; D remains ambiguous. Germline V gene sequence: CDR1 SGHVS, CDR2 FQNEAQ. This CDR3 is built from 14 residues. V dropped 1 base and J dropped 2 bases, with 9 bases sitting between them. The CDR3: CASSLELSTYEQYF. For the CDR3, the DNA is TGTGCCAGCAGCTTAGAGTTGTCGACCTACGAGCAGTACTTC.

The chain recombines TRBV5-4 with TRBJ1-2, with 7 bases identical to TRBD1. V lost 2 bases to trimming and J lost 1 base; unmatched junction nucleotides: 5. Per germline, CDR1 SGHNT and CDR2 YYREEE (reference sequence). The CDR3 spans 15 residues. CDR3 loop: CASSFRQGLNYGYTF. The CDR3, as DNA: TGTGCCAGCAGCTTCAGACAGGGCCTTAACTATGGCTACACCTTC.

This clone showed up just a few times. Other DNA sequences from this sample encode an identical CDR3 as well. The rearrangement uses TRBV5-1 and TRBJ2-3, with 11 nucleotides matching TRBD2. Germline V CDR1 and CDR2: SGHRS, YFSETQ. V dropped 5 bases and J dropped 0; count of bases not matched to a gene: 5. The CDR3 has 16 residues. Here the CDR3 DNA reads TGCGCCAGCAGTTTTGGGACTAGCGGAAGCACAGATACGCAGTATTTT. The encoded protein is CASSFGTSGSTDTQYF.

The V call is TRBV5-6, the J call TRBJ2-1, with D possibly being TRBD1 or TRBD2 (5 bases each). Germline values: CDR1 SGHDT, CDR2 YYEEEE. The CDR3 is 15 residues long. Trimming removed 0 bases from V and 12 bases from J, with 19 bases in between. In DNA form, the CDR3 reads TGTGCCAGCAGCTTGGGGCGGGTTTGGACAATGTTGCAGTTCTTC. Amino acid sequence: CASSLGRVWTMLQFF.

In regard to this clone: Germline is not matched at one junction end, which may reflect a read error. Other DNA sequences in the same sample also yield this CDR3. V is TRBV7-9 and J is TRBJ2-5; 10 bases line up with TRBD1. The germline CDR1 and CDR2 sequences are SEHNR and FQNEAQ (reference sequence). The CDR3 extends over 14 amino acids. The CDR3: CASSLGDRGETQYF. CDR3 sequence (DNA): TGTGCCAGCAGTTTAGGGGACAGGGGTGAGACCCAGTACTTC. Using reference TRBV7-9 and TRBJ2-5 for the parts outside the CDR3, the full variable domain is DTGVSQNPRHKITKRGQNVTFRCDPISEHNRLYWYRQTLGQGPEFLTYFQNEAQLEKSRLLSDRFSAERPKGSFSTLEIQRTEQGDSAMYLCASSLGDRGETQYFGPGTRLLVL.

The gene calls are TRBV2 and TRBJ1-1; D is perhaps TRBD1 (5 bases). The CDR3 has 12 residues. Trimming stripped 4 bases from V and 11 bases from J, with 14 bases between. CDR1 SNHLY and CDR2 FYNNEI come from the germline V gene. CDR3 sequence: CASSAQGFEAFF. As DNA, the CDR3 is TGTGCCAGCAGTGCGCAGGGATTCGAGGCTTTCTTT.

Comment on this clone: Within the sample, other DNA sequences also encode this same CDR3. The J gene is TRBJ1-5, the V gene TRBV6-5, with TRBD1 as a possible D gene (5 bases). This CDR3 contains 14 residues. Germline V gene sequence: CDR1 MNHEY, CDR2 SVGAGI. The germline V and J ends were trimmed by 6 bases and 1 base, with 10 bases remaining between them. CDR3 protein: CASSLRDSNQPQHF. The CDR3 bases are TGTGCCAGCAGCCTCAGGGACAGCAATCAGCCCCAGCATTTT.

There are a few counts of this clone. J is TRBJ1-5 and V is TRBV19, with 9 bases lining up with TRBD1. The germline V gene encodes CDR1 LNHDA and CDR2 SQIVND (reference sequence). This CDR3 is built from 14 residues. Trimming took 4 bases from V and 9 from J; bases not matched to a gene: 7. CDR3 in amino acids: CASSTGQGVRPQHF. In DNA, the CDR3 is TGTGCCAGTAGTACGGGACAGGGAGTGAGGCCCCAGCATTTT. Full variable domain (missing parts from reference TRBV19 and TRBJ1-5): DGGITQSPKYLFRKEGQNVTLSCEQNLNHDAMYWYRQDPGQGLRLIYYSQIVNDFQKGDIAEGYSVSREKKESFPLTVTSAQKNPTAFYLCASSTGQGVRPQHFGDGTRLSIL.

This clone was seen many times. At the DNA level, this CDR3 is encoded by other sequences in the same sample as well. The chain is built from TRBV18 and TRBJ1-1; weak D call: TRBD1 (5 bases). Trimming removed 2 bases at V and 1 base at J, with 11 bases between. The length of the CDR3 is 15 residues. Germline V gene data show CDR1 as KGHSH and CDR2 as LQKENI. CDR3 sequence reads: CASSPGGTANTEAFF. The CDR3, as DNA: TGTGCCAGCTCACCAGGAGGGACGGCGAACACTGAAGCTTTCTTT. The full variable domain, rest sourced from reference TRBV18 and TRBJ1-1, is NAGVMQNPRHLVRRRGQEARLRCSPMKGHSHVYWYRQLPEEGLKFMVYLQKENIIDESGMPKERFSAEFPKEGPSILRIQQVVRGDSAAYFCASSPGGTANTEAFFGQGTRLTVV.

The genes are TRBV18 and TRBJ1-1; D is undetermined. Trimming took 1 base from V and 2 from J, leaving 11 bases between them. The CDR3 runs to 15 residues. Germline values: CDR1 KGHSH, CDR2 LQKENI. The CDR3 here is CASSPLGGFNTEAFF. CDR3 nucleotides: TGTGCCAGCTCACCACTAGGAGGATTCAACACTGAAGCTTTCTTT.

The rearrangement uses TRBV5-1 and TRBJ2-1; maybe TRBD2 (6 bases). Germline CDR1 is SGHRS and CDR2 is YFSETQ. This CDR3 has 13 amino acids. V shed 3 bases and J shed 5 bases, with 9 bases lying between them. In DNA, the CDR3 is TGCGCCAGCAGCTCGGGACTTAACAATGAGCAGTTCTTC. This codes for CASSSGLNNEQFF. Variable domain in full (rest from reference TRBV5-1 and TRBJ2-1): KAGVTQTPRYLIKTRGQQVTLSCSPISGHRSVSWYQQTPGQGLQFLFEYFSETQRNKGNFPGRFSGRQFSNSRSEMNVSTLELGDSALYLCASSSGLNNEQFFGPGTRLTVL.

The chain joins TRBV28 to TRBJ1-3; 7 bases line up with TRBD1. Germline CDR1 and CDR2: MDHEN and SYDVKM. Unmatched junction bases numbered 1, after V lost 2 bases and J lost 0 bases. The CDR3 runs 15 residues. CDR3 amino acids: CASSLTGASGNTIYF. CDR3 nucleotides: TGTGCCAGCAGTTTAACAGGGGCCTCTGGAAACACCATATATTTT.

The chain employs TRBV2 and TRBJ1-5; D gene unclear. Germline V CDR1 and CDR2: SNHLY, FYNNEI. This CDR3 has 13 residues. Deletions cut 7 bases from V and 2 bases from J, with 9 bases between. CDR3: CASMREGNQPQHF. CDR3 in DNA: TGTGCCAGCATGAGAGAGGGCAATCAGCCCCAGCATTTT. Full variable domain (remainder filled in from reference TRBV2 and TRBJ1-5): EPEVTQTPSHQVTQMGQEVILRCVPISNHLYFYWYRQILGQKVEFLVSFYNNEISEKSEIFDDQFSVERPDGSNFTLKIRSTKLEDSAMYFCASMREGNQPQHFGDGTRLSIL.

This clone was found a few times. The CDR3 DNA reads TGTGCCAGCAGTGATAGCGGGAAGGTCACCTACGAGCAGTACTTC. It yields the protein CASSDSGKVTYEQYF. V gene TRBV6-1 combines with J gene TRBJ2-7; TRBD2 aligns across 8 bases. This CDR3 has 15 residues. After removal of 3 bases from V and 2 bases from J, the junction contained 6 bases not matched to a gene. Germline CDR1 and CDR2: MNHNS and SASEGT.

J is TRBJ1-1 and V is TRBV18, with TRBD1 as a possible D gene (5 bases). V was cut by 5 bases and J by 8 bases, with 15 bases left in between. Germline loops: CDR1 KGHSH, CDR2 LQKENI. The CDR3 totals 13 residues. The CDR3 DNA follows: TGTGCCAGCTCAGGTTTGAGGGGTCCAGAAGCTTTCTTT. Its protein product is CASSGLRGPEAFF.

This clone was found once. Other DNA sequences of this sample code for an identical CDR3. This sequence joins TRBV7-2 and TRBJ2-7, with 7 positions matching TRBD1. The germline V gene has CDR1 SGHTA and CDR2 FQGNSA. The CDR3 spans 13 residues. Trimming took 0 bases from V and 4 from J; bases not matched to a gene: 0. CDR3 in DNA: TGTGCCAGCAGCTTAGCCAGGGGGTACGAGCAGTACTTC. The encoded protein is CASSLARGYEQYF.

This clone came up a few times. The chain joins TRBV7-9 to TRBJ2-7; D ambiguous. V was clipped by 5 bases and J by 3 bases, with 5 bases between them. Germline V lookup: CDR1 SEHNR, CDR2 FQNEAQ (reference sequence). The CDR3 has 11 amino acids. CDR3 coding DNA: TGTGCCAGCAGCCGTAACTACGAGCAGTACTTC. It encodes CASSRNYEQYF.